The T cell receptor beta chain under discussion was sequenced for a study of memory CD4+ T cells and cytomegalovirus serostatus. The study, taken as a whole, reports: Median bootstrapped AUC for CMV status was approximately 0.94 originally, 0.75 to 0.91 US-trained. About 40% of the roughly 150 known CMV-associated TCRbeta sequences appeared in CD4+ memory.

The method was immunoSEQ multiplex PCR; TCRdb's version includes in-frame clones alone and lacks a portion of them. The sample includes 60,000 or so clones, more than 65% of them seen just once. Worth noting for this clone: What it recognizes is unknown.

The V and J ends lost 5 bases and 7 bases, in that order; junction bases with no gene match: 11. The CDR3 has 15 residues. Germline V gives CDR1 SGHTA, CDR2 FQGTGA. Single viable CD3+CD4+CD8-CD45RO+ cells were sorted as the memory CD4+ T cells. CMV serostatus came from serum IgG against pp150, pp28, p38, p52. Positive selection with CD4 microbeads enriched total CD4+ T cells. This rearrangement joins TRBV7-3 to TRBJ2-1; 7 bases map to TRBD1. The clonotype was recovered from an adult in good health and CMV-seronegative. Some clones in this sample may be carry-over from other donors' samples. The sample comprised memory CD4+ T cells from blood. CDR3 amino acids: CASSRRGQGVNEQFF. The CDR3 nucleotides read TGTGCCAGCAGCCGAAGAGGTCAGGGGGTAAATGAGCAGTTCTTC.